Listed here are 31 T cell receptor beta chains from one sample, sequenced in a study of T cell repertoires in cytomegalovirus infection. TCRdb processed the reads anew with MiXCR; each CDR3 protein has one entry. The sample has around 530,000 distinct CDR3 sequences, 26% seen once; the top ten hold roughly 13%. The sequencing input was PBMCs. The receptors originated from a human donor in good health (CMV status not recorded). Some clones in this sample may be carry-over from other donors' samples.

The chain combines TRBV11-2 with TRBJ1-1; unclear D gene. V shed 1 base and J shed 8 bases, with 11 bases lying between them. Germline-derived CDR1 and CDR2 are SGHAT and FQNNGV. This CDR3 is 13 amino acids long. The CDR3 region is CASSLVLEAEAFF. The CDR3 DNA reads TGTGCCAGCAGCTTAGTTCTTGAGGCAGAAGCTTTCTTT.

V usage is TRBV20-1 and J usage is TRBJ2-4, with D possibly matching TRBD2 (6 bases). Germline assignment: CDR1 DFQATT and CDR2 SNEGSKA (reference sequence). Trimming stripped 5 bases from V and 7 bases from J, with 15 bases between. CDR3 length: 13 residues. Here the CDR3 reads CSAPTRSGNIQYF. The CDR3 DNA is TGCAGTGCTCCGACACGGAGCGGGAACATTCAGTACTTC.

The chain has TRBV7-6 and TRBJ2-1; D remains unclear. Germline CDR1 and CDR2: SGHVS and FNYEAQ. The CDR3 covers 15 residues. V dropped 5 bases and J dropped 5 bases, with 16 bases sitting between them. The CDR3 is CASSPPPPTDNEQFF. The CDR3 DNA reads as TGTGCCAGCAGCCCGCCGCCCCCGACGGACAATGAGCAGTTCTTC.

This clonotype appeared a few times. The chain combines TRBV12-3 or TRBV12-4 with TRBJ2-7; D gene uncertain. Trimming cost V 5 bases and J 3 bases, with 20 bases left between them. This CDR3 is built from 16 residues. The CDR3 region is CASSPPSLVNVYEQYF. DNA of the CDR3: TGTGCCAGCAGTCCCCCTTCGCTAGTTAACGTCTACGAGCAGTACTTC.

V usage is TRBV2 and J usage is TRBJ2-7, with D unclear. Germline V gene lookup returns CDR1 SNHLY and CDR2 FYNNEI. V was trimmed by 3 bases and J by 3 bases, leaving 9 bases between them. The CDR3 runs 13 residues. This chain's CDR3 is CASSDLRRYEQYV. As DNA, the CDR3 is TGTGCCAGCAGTGACCTGAGGCGCTACGAGCAGTACGTC.

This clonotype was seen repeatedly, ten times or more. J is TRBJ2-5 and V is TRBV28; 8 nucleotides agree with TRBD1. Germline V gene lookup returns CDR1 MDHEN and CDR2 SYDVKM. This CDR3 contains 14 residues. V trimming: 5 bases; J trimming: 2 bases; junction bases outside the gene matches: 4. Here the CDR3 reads CASSPGQDQETQYF. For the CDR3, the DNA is TGTGCCAGCAGTCCGGGACAGGATCAAGAGACCCAGTACTTC.

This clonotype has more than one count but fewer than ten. The CDR3 reads CASSWLVSYEQFF. In DNA form, the CDR3 reads TGTGCCAGCAGCTGGCTAGTTTCATATGAGCAGTTCTTC. The genes are TRBV7-9 and TRBJ2-1; no firm D call. This CDR3 has 13 residues. The germline CDR1 and CDR2 sequences are SEHNR and FQNEAQ (reference sequence). The V and J ends lost 4 bases and 8 bases respectively, with 12 bases between them.

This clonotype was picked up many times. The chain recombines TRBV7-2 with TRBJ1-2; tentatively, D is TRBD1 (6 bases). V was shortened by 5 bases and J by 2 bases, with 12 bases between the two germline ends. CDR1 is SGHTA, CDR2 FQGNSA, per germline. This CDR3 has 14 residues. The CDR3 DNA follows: TGTGCCAGCAGCCCCAGGGGAGGGAACTATGGCTACACCTTC. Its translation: CASSPRGGNYGYTF.

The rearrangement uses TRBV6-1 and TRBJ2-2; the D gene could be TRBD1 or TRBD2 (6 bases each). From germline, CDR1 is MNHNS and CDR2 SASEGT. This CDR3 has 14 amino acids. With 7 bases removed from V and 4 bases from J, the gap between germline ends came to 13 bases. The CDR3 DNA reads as TGTGCCAGCACGAGGGGGACTGTCACCGGGGAGCTGTTTTTT. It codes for CASTRGTVTGELFF.

The CDR3 sequence: CASTPGTRLNEQFF. For the CDR3, the DNA is TGTGCCAGCACCCCAGGGACTCGGCTTAATGAGCAGTTCTTC. This chain joins TRBV28 and TRBJ2-1; perhaps TRBD2 as D (6 bases). This CDR3 comprises 14 residues. Germline lookup yields CDR1 MDHEN and CDR2 SYDVKM. The ends were cut back, 7 bases at V and 7 bases at J, with 17 bases in the middle.

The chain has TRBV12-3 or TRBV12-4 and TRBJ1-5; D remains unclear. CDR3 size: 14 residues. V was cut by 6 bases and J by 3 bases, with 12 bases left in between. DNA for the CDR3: TGTGCCAGCAGCCCCCCCCCATACAATCAGCCCCAGCATTTT. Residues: CASSPPPYNQPQHF.

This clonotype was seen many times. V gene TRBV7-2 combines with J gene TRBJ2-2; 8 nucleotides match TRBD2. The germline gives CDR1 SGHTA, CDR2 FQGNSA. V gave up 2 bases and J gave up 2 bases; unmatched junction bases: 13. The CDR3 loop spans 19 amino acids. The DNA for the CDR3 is TGTGCCAGCAGCTTACCGGGAGGGGAGAGGGTGGCCAACACCGGGGAGCTGTTTTTT. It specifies CASSLPGGERVANTGELFF.

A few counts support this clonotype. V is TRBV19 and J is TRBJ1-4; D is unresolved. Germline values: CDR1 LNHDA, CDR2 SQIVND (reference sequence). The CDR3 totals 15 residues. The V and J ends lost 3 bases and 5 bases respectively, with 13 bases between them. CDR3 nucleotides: TGTGCCAGTAGTATCGGGTTTGGGTTAAATGAAAAACTGTTTTTT. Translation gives CASSIGFGLNEKLFF.

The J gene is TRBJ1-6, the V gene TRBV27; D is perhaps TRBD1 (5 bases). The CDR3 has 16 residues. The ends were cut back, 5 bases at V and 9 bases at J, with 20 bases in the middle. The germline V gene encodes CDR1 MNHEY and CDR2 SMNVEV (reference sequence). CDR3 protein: CASSPWQGTFVSPLHF. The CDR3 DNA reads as TGTGCCAGCAGTCCTTGGCAGGGCACCTTTGTTTCACCCCTCCACTTT.

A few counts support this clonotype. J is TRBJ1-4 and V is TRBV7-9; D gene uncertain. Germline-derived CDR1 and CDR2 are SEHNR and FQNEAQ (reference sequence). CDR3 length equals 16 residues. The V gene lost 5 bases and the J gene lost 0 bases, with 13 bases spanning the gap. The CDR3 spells CASSIRKGATNEKLFF. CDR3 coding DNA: TGTGCCAGCAGCATCCGGAAGGGAGCAACTAATGAAAAACTGTTTTTT.

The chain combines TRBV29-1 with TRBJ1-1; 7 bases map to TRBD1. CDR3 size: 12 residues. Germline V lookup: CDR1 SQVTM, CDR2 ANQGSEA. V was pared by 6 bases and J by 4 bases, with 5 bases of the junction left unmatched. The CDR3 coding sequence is TGCAGCGTGCAAACAGGGGCCACTGAAGCTTTCTTT. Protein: CSVQTGATEAFF.

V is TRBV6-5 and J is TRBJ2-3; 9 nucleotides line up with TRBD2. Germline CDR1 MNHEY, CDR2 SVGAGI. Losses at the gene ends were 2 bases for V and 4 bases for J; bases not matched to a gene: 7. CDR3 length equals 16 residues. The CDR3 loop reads CASSYRTSGLSDTQYF. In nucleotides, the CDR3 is TGTGCCAGCAGTTACCGCACTAGCGGGTTATCAGATACGCAGTATTTT.

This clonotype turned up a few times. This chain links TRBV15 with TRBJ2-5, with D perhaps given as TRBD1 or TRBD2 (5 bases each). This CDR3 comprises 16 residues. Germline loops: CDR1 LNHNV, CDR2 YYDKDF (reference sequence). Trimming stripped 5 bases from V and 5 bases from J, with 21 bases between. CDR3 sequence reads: CATSGDGPRVMETQYF. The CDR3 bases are TGTGCCACCAGCGGGGACGGCCCGAGGGTGATGGAGACCCAGTACTTC.

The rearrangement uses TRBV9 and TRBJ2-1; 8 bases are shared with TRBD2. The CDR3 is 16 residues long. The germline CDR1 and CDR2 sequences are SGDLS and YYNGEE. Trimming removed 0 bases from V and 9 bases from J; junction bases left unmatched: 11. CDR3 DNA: TGTGCCAGCAGCGTAGTTAGCGGGGCCTGGACCGCTGAGCAGTTCTTC. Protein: CASSVVSGAWTAEQFF.

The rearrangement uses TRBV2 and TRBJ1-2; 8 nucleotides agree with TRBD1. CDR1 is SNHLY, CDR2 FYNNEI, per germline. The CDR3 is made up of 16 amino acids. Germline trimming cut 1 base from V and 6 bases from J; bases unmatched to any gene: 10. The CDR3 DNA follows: TGTGCCAGCAGTGAAGGGGGGACAGGAAAATCAGATGGCTACACCTTC. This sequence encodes CASSEGGTGKSDGYTF.

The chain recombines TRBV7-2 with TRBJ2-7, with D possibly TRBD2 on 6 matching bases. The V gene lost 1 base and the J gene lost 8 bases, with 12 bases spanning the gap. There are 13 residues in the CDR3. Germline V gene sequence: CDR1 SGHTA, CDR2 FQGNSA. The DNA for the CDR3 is TGTGCCAGCAGCTTAGGGGCTAGCGTTAAGCAGTACTTC. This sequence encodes CASSLGASVKQYF.

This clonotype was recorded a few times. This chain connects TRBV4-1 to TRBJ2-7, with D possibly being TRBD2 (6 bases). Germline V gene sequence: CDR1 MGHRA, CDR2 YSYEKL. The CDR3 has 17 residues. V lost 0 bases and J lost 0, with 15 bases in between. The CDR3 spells CASSQDLLAAPSYEQYF. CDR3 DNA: TGCGCCAGCAGCCAAGATCTGTTAGCGGCGCCCTCCTACGAGCAGTACTTC.

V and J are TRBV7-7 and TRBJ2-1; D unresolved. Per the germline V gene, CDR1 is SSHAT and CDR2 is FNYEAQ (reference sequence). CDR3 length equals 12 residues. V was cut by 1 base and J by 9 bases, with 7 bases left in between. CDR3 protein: CASSLDGGEQFF. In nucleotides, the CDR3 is TGTGCCAGCAGCTTAGACGGCGGTGAGCAGTTCTTC.

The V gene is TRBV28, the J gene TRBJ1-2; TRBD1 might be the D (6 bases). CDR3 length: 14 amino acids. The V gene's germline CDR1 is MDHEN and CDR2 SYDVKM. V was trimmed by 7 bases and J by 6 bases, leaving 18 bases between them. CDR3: CASTPSGGHNGYTF. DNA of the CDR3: TGTGCCAGCACCCCCTCCGGGGGGCATAATGGCTACACCTTC.

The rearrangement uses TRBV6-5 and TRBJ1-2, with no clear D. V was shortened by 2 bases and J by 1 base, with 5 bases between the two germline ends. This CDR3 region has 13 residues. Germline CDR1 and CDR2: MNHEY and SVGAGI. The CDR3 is CASSYGLNYGYTF. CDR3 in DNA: TGTGCCAGCAGTTACGGCCTTAACTATGGCTACACCTTC.

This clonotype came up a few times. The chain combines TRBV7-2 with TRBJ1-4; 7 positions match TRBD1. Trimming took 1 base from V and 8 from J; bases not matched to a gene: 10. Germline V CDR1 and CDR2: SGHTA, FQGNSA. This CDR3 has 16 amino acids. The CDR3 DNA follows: TGTGCCAGCAGCTTAGGTCCGAGACAGGGAGGAGAAAAACTGTTTTTT. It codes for CASSLGPRQGGEKLFF.

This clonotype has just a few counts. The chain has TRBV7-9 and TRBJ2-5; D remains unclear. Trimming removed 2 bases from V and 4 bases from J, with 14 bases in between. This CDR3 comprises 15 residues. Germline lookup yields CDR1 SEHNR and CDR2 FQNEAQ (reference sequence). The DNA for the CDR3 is TGTGCCAGCAGCTTACTTAGTATTTTAGGAGAGACCCAGTACTTC. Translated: CASSLLSILGETQYF.

For the CDR3, the DNA is TGTGCCAGCAGCGATAATGGCTACGAGCAGTACGTC. Translated: CASSDNGYEQYV. The chain is built from TRBV7-6 and TRBJ2-7, with D unresolved. The CDR3 sequence is 12 residues long. Germline CDR1 and CDR2: SGHVS and FNYEAQ. V shed 5 bases and J shed 3 bases, with 8 bases lying between them.

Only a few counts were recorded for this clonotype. CDR3 sequence: CASSLALAGPSYEQYF. The CDR3 coding sequence is TGTGCCAGCAGCTTAGCTCTAGCGGGGCCCTCCTACGAGCAGTACTTC. This chain links TRBV7-2 with TRBJ2-7; 9 bases are shared with TRBD2. CDR1 is SGHTA, CDR2 FQGNSA, per germline. The CDR3 is 16 amino acids. V lost 0 bases and J lost 0; bases outside the gene matches: 3.

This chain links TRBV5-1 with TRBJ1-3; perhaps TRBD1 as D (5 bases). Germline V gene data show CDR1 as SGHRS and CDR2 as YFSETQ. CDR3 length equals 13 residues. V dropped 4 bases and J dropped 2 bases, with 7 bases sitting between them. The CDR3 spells CASSKGAGNTIYF. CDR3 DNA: TGCGCCAGCAGCAAAGGGGCTGGAAACACCATATATTTT.

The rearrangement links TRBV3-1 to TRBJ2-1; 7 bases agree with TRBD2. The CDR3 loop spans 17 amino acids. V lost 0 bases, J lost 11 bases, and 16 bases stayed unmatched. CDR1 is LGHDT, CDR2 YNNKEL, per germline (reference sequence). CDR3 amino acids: CASSQDEASGPFHQQFF. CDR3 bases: TGTGCCAGCAGCCAAGATGAGGCTAGCGGTCCTTTCCATCAGCAGTTCTTC.